The entry that follows covers one TCR beta chain sequence. This clonotype was seen only a few times. Its antigen target is currently unknown. Nothing much larger sits one base from this clone, and base qualities are not available. To demonstrate the VDJtools post-analysis software, the study profiled TCR beta repertoires from the peripheral blood of about 13 young patients with multiple sclerosis. The multiple sclerosis patients were children and adolescents between roughly 6 and 16 years of age. Library preparation used PCR. Sequencing instrument: Illumina HiSeq 2500. To reduce PCR and sequencing biases, unique molecular identifiers were incorporated into the TCR beta cDNA libraries. Roughly 0.5 million cDNA molecules were obtained per 1 to 10 million input T cells, so each molecule approximated one T cell. The same protocol used for the earlier healthy control dataset was applied to prepare and sequence the patient libraries. Samples belonging to the same batch were prepared together, multiplexed and sequenced on a shared HiSeq lane. The authors' analysis ran thus. MIGEC handled the raw barcoded reads, throwing out single-read molecular identifier groups before consensus assembly and CDR3 extraction. VDJtools was used for post-analysis of the clonotype tables, with diversity normalized by down-sampling every dataset to the smallest sample size. To correct batch-related cross-sample contamination, repertoire overlap clustering matched CDR3 amino acid sequences but not nucleotide sequences. TCRdb reran the public reads through fastp at Q25 and MiXCR, keeping productive beta chains. Records with the same CDR3 protein are collapsed into one entry carrying the most frequent genes and DNA. TCRdb, rather than the study authors, made the V and J calls. The sample table records a few hundred thousand distinct CDR3 sequences; roughly 30% of these occur just once. The leading ten clones occupy around 15% of the sample.

This sample was taken from a study of post-analysis software for immune sequencing data (dated by TCRdb to between 2015 and 2016). Notes on the research overall: Disease courses on record covered relapsing-remitting, secondary progressive and progressive-relapsing multiple sclerosis, though some patients had no subtype annotation. The multiple sclerosis patient repertoires were compared with about a dozen previously published healthy control repertoires from donors aged about 6 to 26 years. A subset of samples was prepared in parallel using single-end sample barcoding, then pooled and co-amplified after Illumina adapter ligation. Beyond this particular receptor, the publication reports: Patients showed significantly higher frequencies than controls for a handful of TRBV segments, among them TRBV5-6, TRBV5-1 and TRBV20-1. Significantly lower normalized Chao1 diversity was found in multiple sclerosis patients than in controls, suggesting substantial peripheral T-cell clonal expansion. The multiple sclerosis patient group was slightly younger than the control group. Direct clustering with F measure revealed strong co-clustering of samples prepared in the same batch, which led to a batch-effect correction.

V is pruned by 5 bases and J by 4 bases, leaving 15 bases of the junction without a gene match. The CDR3 runs 19 amino acids, cysteine and phenylalanine included. Kept here is only the CDR3 DNA, which spans 57 bases and is read in frame from base 1. CDR1 and CDR2, per the germline V gene (reference sequence), are SEHNR and FQNEAQ. The chain is made from TRBV7-9 and TRBJ2-1, and TRBD2 matches 12 of the central bases. Sequenced: blood. The TCR originated in a girl aged 5 to 17 with multiple sclerosis. The nucleotide sequence reads TGTGCCAGCAGCCCTAGCGGGGGGGTGAATTTGGGCACTTACAATGAGCAGTTCTTC. Protein translation: CASSPSGGVNLGTYNEQFF.